A single TCR beta chain is shown here with its context. These data belong to a study of blood T cell repertoires in COVID-19. Clinical history as reported by participants underpinned cohort assignment. Source study methods: Amplification with reference gene primers provided the estimates of nucleated cell counts. The assay was immunoSEQ multiplex PCR, and TCRdb's table has in-frame clones only and misses some. V and J calls and clone size come straight from that table; D and trimming were deduced from the DNA. The data contain about 150,000 clones, roughly four fifths of them singletons. Looked up from germline, CDR1 is MNHNS and CDR2 is SASEGT. Trimming took 0 bases from V and 4 from J, leaving 18 bases between them. The CDR3 extends over 17 amino acids.

The TCR comes from a man aged 45-65 years who had recovered from COVID-19. The V gene is TRBV6-1, the J gene TRBJ1-2; D remains unclear. The sequencing sample was made of PBMCs or T cells enriched from blood (not recorded which). CDR3 nucleotides: TGTGCCAGCAGTGAAGCGGCTGGTTTGAGGGTCCTCTATGGCTACACCTTC. It specifies CASSEAAGLRVLYGYTF.